Here is one T cell receptor (beta chain) with its context. The sample is drawn from a study of blood T cell repertoires in COVID-19. Study overall: COVID-19 samples from acute and convalescent phases originated in the United States, Italy and Spain.

Original methodology: Reference gene primers were amplified, and this amplification served to estimate nucleated cell counts. Libraries were prepared by immunoSEQ multiplex PCR; TCRdb keeps only in-frame clonotypes and omits some of them. V, J and clone size derive from that table, while D and trimming were established from the DNA sequence. The table has some 110,000 clones, roughly 80% seen once. V lost 1 base and J lost 7, with 11 bases in between. In germline, CDR1 is SGHNT, CDR2 YENEEA. This CDR3 contains 14 residues. J is TRBJ2-4 and V is TRBV11-3; a possible D gene is TRBD1 (5 bases). Source material: peripheral blood. The TCR was taken from a woman older than 75 with acute or convalescent COVID-19. CDR3 protein: CASSLGGASNIQYF. The CDR3 region has the DNA TGTGCCAGCAGCTTAGGTGGGGCCTCGAACATTCAGTACTTC. Looking up the rest from reference TRBV11-3 and TRBJ2-4 gives the full variable domain: EAGVVQSPRYKIIEKKQPVAFWCNPISGHNTLYWYLQNLGQGPELLIRYENEEAVDDSQLPKDRFSAERLKGVDSTLKIQPAELGDSAVYLCASSLGGASNIQYFGAGTRLSVL.